This passage covers 32 T cell receptor beta chains from one sample sequenced in a study of control samples from healthy donors and cancer patients. Clones were sequenced by immunoSEQ multiplex PCR, and TCRdb holds only the in-frame ones, with some missing. Of roughly 150,000 clones in the sample, under 90% were seen once. The sequencing sample was made of blood. These receptors originate from a man aged 30-40 years in good health.

This chain connects TRBV27 to TRBJ1-1; no reliable D call. The V and J ends lost 2 bases and 2 bases respectively, with 6 bases between them. CDR3 length: 13 amino acids. CDR1 and CDR2 from the germline V gene are MNHEY and SMNVEV (reference sequence). The CDR3 DNA reads TGTGCCAGCAGTTTAGGTCATAACACTGAAGCTTTCTTT. This gives the protein CASSLGHNTEAFF.

V usage is TRBV6-5 and J usage is TRBJ2-2, with D possibly being TRBD1 (5 bases). V dropped 8 bases and J dropped 0 bases, with 10 bases sitting between them. This CDR3 has 14 amino acids. Germline assignment: CDR1 MNHEY and CDR2 SVGAGI. CDR3 bases: TGTGCCAGCTGTAGCAGGGCGAACACCGGGGAGCTGTTTTTT. Translating gives CASCSRANTGELFF.

The chain uses TRBV7-2 and TRBJ2-3; D is undetermined. Trimming left V 1 base short and J 2 bases short, with 4 bases between. Germline V gene lookup returns CDR1 SGHTA and CDR2 FQGNSA. The CDR3 runs to 13 residues. The CDR3 region is CASSLDLTDTQYF. The CDR3 DNA reads TGTGCCAGCAGCTTAGATCTCACAGATACGCAGTATTTT.

V and J are TRBV29-1 and TRBJ1-3, with no clear D. The V end lost 4 bases, the J end lost 0 bases, and 1 base lay between the germline ends. This CDR3 spans 11 amino acids. CDR1 is SQVTM, CDR2 ANQGSEA, per germline. Here the CDR3 reads CSVGSGNTIYF. The CDR3 bases are TGCAGCGTTGGCTCTGGAAACACCATATATTTT.

The genes are TRBV29-1 and TRBJ2-5, with 8 bases identical to TRBD2. The CDR3 contains 12 residues. Germline trimming cut 7 bases from V and 7 bases from J; bases unmatched to any gene: 8. Per germline, CDR1 SQVTM and CDR2 ANQGSEA. The CDR3 DNA reads as TGCAGCGCGGGGGCCGGGGGGGCGACCCAGTACTTC. This gives the protein CSAGAGGATQYF.

The chain couples TRBV7-2 to TRBJ2-7; tentatively, D is TRBD2 (7 bases). CDR1 is SGHTA, CDR2 FQGNSA, per germline. This CDR3 spans 14 amino acids. V dropped 4 bases and J dropped 2 bases, with 12 bases sitting between them. The CDR3 protein is CASSSRGATYEQYF. The CDR3 DNA follows: TGTGCCAGCAGCTCACGGGGGGCCACCTACGAGCAGTACTTC.

The chain joins TRBV15 to TRBJ2-7; TRBD2 aligns across 7 bases. Germline CDR1 LNHNV, CDR2 YYDKDF (reference sequence). The V segment lost 0 bases and the J segment 2 bases; nucleotides outside the gene matches: 4. This CDR3 is 15 amino acids long. In nucleotides, the CDR3 is TGTGCCACCAGCAGAGATTTGGCGGGAGCCTACGAGCAGTACTTC. Amino acids: CATSRDLAGAYEQYF.

J is TRBJ2-3 and V is TRBV7-3, with D hard to call. V dropped 0 bases and J dropped 3 bases, with 7 bases sitting between them. CDR3 length: 14 amino acids. CDR1 is SGHTA and CDR2 is FQGTGA in the germline V gene. The CDR3 DNA follows: TGTGCCAGCAGCTTAACCGGCAGGACAGATACGCAGTATTTT. It codes for CASSLTGRTDTQYF.

V is TRBV7-2 and J is TRBJ2-5, with D possibly TRBD1 on 6 matching bases. The germline CDR1 and CDR2 sequences are SGHTA and FQGNSA. The V end lost 2 bases, the J end lost 5 bases, and 15 bases lay between the germline ends. CDR3 length: 15 residues. The CDR3 is CASSLQTGGLETQYF. DNA of the CDR3: TGTGCCAGCAGCTTACAGACTGGGGGCCTTGAGACCCAGTACTTC.

The CDR3 protein is CASSTAAYNEQFF. In DNA, the CDR3 is TGTGCCAGCAGTACCGCCGCCTACAATGAGCAGTTCTTC. The V gene is TRBV6-2 or TRBV6-3, the J gene TRBJ2-1; the D is unclear. The germline CDR1 and CDR2 sequences are MNHEY and SVGEGT. The CDR3 is 13 amino acids. V was clipped by 5 bases and J by 2 bases, with 7 bases between them.

The CDR3 reads CASSFGQDYEQYF. The CDR3 DNA reads as TGCGCCAGCAGCTTTGGACAGGACTACGAGCAGTACTTC. V usage is TRBV4-1 and J usage is TRBJ2-7; the match to TRBD1 covers 7 bases. V shed 5 bases and J 3 bases; nucleotides not matched to a gene: 4. This CDR3 region has 13 residues. Germline loops: CDR1 MGHRA, CDR2 YSYEKL.

This chain links TRBV11-3 with TRBJ2-2, with D unresolved. With 1 base removed from V and 4 bases from J, the gap between germline ends came to 7 bases. Germline CDR1 is SGHNT and CDR2 is YENEEA. The CDR3 loop spans 14 amino acids. This CDR3 is CASSLGRPTGELFF. CDR3 DNA sequence: TGTGCCAGCAGCTTAGGACGACCCACCGGGGAGCTGTTTTTT. The entire variable domain, with the rest obtained from reference TRBV11-3 and TRBJ2-2, is as follows: EAGVVQSPRYKIIEKKQPVAFWCNPISGHNTLYWYLQNLGQGPELLIRYENEEAVDDSQLPKDRFSAERLKGVDSTLKIQPAELGDSAVYLCASSLGRPTGELFFGEGSRLTVL.

For this clone: The identical CDR3 is also encoded by other nucleotide sequences in the sample. V is TRBV7-2 and J is TRBJ2-7, with D possibly being TRBD2 (5 bases). V lost 2 bases to trimming and J lost 0 bases, with 5 bases between them. The germline gives CDR1 SGHTA, CDR2 FQGNSA. The CDR3 is made up of 13 amino acids. The CDR3 here is CASSLSGSYEQYF. CDR3 in DNA: TGTGCCAGCAGCTTAAGCGGCTCCTACGAGCAGTACTTC.

The chain carries TRBV14 and TRBJ2-1; D is undetermined. CDR1 SGHDN and CDR2 FVKESK come from the germline V gene. Trimming stripped 2 bases from V and 9 bases from J, with 17 bases between. This CDR3 is 15 amino acids long. The CDR3 DNA reads TGTGCCAGCAGCCAAAGTTGGCCTGACGGCGCTGAGCAGTTCTTC. Residues: CASSQSWPDGAEQFF. The variable domain in full, with the rest retrieved from reference TRBV14 and TRBJ2-1, is EAGVTQFPSHSVIEKGQTVTLRCDPISGHDNLYWYRRVMGKEIKFLLHFVKESKQDESGMPNNRFLAERTGGTYSTLKVQPAELEDSGVYFCASSQSWPDGAEQFFGPGTRLTVL.

The chain has TRBV19 and TRBJ2-6, with a weak D call TRBD2 (6 bases). The germline V gene encodes CDR1 LNHDA and CDR2 SQIVND (reference sequence). Trimming removed 3 bases at V and 2 bases at J, with 11 bases between. The CDR3 length is 16 residues. CDR3 in DNA: TGTGCCAGTAGTATTACGGGAGCTCCTGGGGCCAACGTCCTGACTTTC. Amino acid sequence: CASSITGAPGANVLTF.

The chain employs TRBV4-1 and TRBJ2-4, with TRBD1 identical over 7 bases. Germline values: CDR1 MGHRA, CDR2 YSYEKL. V was pared by 1 base and J by 3 bases, with 9 bases of the junction left unmatched. The CDR3 totals 17 residues. CDR3 sequence: CASSQGPAQGVKNIQYF. The CDR3 coding sequence is TGCGCCAGCAGCCAAGGGCCCGCTCAGGGGGTCAAAAACATTCAGTACTTC.

This clone was seen more than once but under ten times. The chain links TRBV5-4 to TRBJ1-2; 8 bases agree with TRBD1. Germline V gene lookup returns CDR1 SGHNT and CDR2 YYREEE (reference sequence). CDR3 length equals 14 residues. V trimming: 3 bases; J trimming: 4 bases; junction bases outside the gene matches: 5. The CDR3 sequence is CASSWGQDSYGYTF. Written as DNA, the CDR3 is TGTGCCAGCAGCTGGGGACAGGACAGCTATGGCTACACCTTC.

This clone was seen a single time. The chain carries TRBV24-1 and TRBJ2-5, with TRBD2 matching 7 bases. CDR3 length equals 16 residues. V trimming: 4 bases; J trimming: 1 base; junction bases outside the gene matches: 8. From germline, CDR1 is KGHDR and CDR2 SFDVKD. The CDR3 sequence is CATSDSTGGSQETQYF. The CDR3 DNA reads TGTGCCACCAGTGACAGCACGGGGGGTTCCCAAGAGACCCAGTACTTC.

This chain links TRBV25-1 with TRBJ2-2; the match to TRBD2 covers 11 bases. The germline CDR1 and CDR2 sequences are MGHDK and SYGVNS. This CDR3 is built from 15 residues. The V segment lost 3 bases and the J segment 4 bases; nucleotides outside the gene matches: 1. The CDR3 DNA reads TGTGCCAGCAGTGATAGCGGGAGGGCCACCGGGGAGCTGTTTTTT. It yields the protein CASSDSGRATGELFF.

This clone was seen more than once but under ten times. The chain joins TRBV15 to TRBJ2-7; D is ambiguous. The germline gives CDR1 LNHNV, CDR2 YYDKDF (reference sequence). The CDR3 runs to 14 residues. The germline V and J ends were trimmed by 0 bases and 1 base, with 7 bases remaining between them. CDR3 in DNA: TGTGCCACCAGCAGAGAAGGAGTATCCTACGAGCAGTACTTC. Protein product: CATSREGVSYEQYF. Drawing the rest from reference TRBV15 and TRBJ2-7, the complete variable domain is DAMVIQNPRYQVTQFGKPVTLSCSQTLNHNVMYWYQQKSSQAPKLLFHYYDKDFNNEADTPDNFQSRRPNTSFCFLDIRSPGLGDTAMYLCATSREGVSYEQYFGPGTRLTVT.

V is TRBV13 and J is TRBJ2-2, with D perhaps TRBD2 (6 bases). CDR1 is PRHDT, CDR2 FYEKMQ, per germline (reference sequence). Deletions cut 4 bases from V and 3 bases from J, with 15 bases between. This CDR3 comprises 16 residues. The chain's CDR3 is CASSSGSGSYTGELFF. In DNA, the CDR3 is TGTGCCAGCAGCTCTGGGAGCGGGTCTTACACCGGGGAGCTGTTTTTT.

The chain joins TRBV2 to TRBJ1-1; no clear D gene. This CDR3 contains 13 residues. The germline V and J ends were trimmed by 4 bases and 7 bases, with 13 bases remaining between them. Germline CDR1 SNHLY, CDR2 FYNNEI. The CDR3 coding sequence is TGTGCCAGCAGTGCCAACACTATCCATGAAGCTTTCTTT. Its translation is CASSANTIHEAFF. Full variable domain (rest looked up from reference TRBV2 and TRBJ1-1): EPEVTQTPSHQVTQMGQEVILRCVPISNHLYFYWYRQILGQKVEFLVSFYNNEISEKSEIFDDQFSVERPDGSNFTLKIRSTKLEDSAMYFCASSANTIHEAFFGQGTRLTVV.

This chain joins TRBV7-9 and TRBJ1-2, with a weak D call TRBD1 (5 bases). The V end lost 1 base, the J end lost 6 bases, and 6 bases lay between the germline ends. Germline CDR1 reads SEHNR; CDR2 reads FQNEAQ (reference sequence). This CDR3 comprises 12 residues. The CDR3 loop reads CASSLGGNGYTF. The CDR3, as DNA: TGTGCCAGCAGCTTAGGGGGCAATGGCTACACCTTC.

The V gene is TRBV7-8, the J gene TRBJ1-5, with 9 nucleotides matching TRBD1. Germline CDR1 SGHVS, CDR2 FQNEAQ. J lost 6 bases, V lost 5 bases, and 5 bases had no gene match. This CDR3 spans 14 amino acids. For the CDR3, the DNA is TGTGCCAGCAGCGCAACAGGGGGCGTTCAGCCCCAGCATTTT. It specifies CASSATGGVQPQHF.

The chain is built from TRBV6-4 and TRBJ2-5; 9 bases map to TRBD1. Losses at the gene ends were 6 bases for V and 10 bases for J; bases not matched to a gene: 9. The V gene's germline CDR1 is MRHNA and CDR2 SNTAGT. The CDR3 extends over 13 amino acids. In DNA form, the CDR3 reads TGTGCCAGCAGCGCGGGACAGGGTGGCCACCAGTACTTC. Translating gives CASSAGQGGHQYF.

The rearrangement joins TRBV4-3 to TRBJ2-1; D gene ambiguous. The CDR3 is made up of 14 amino acids. From germline, CDR1 is LGHNA and CDR2 YSLEER. The V and J ends lost 4 bases and 5 bases respectively, with 12 bases between them. CDR3 bases: TGCGCCAGCAGCCGGACGGTGGGCAACAATGAGCAGTTCTTC. Translating gives CASSRTVGNNEQFF.

The rearrangement joins TRBV10-3 to TRBJ1-1, with a possible D match to TRBD1 (5 bases). The germline gives CDR1 ENHRY, CDR2 SYGVKD. This CDR3 is 12 amino acids long. The ends were cut back, 0 bases at V and 7 bases at J, with 6 bases in the middle. CDR3 sequence reads: CAISESRGEAFF. CDR3 DNA sequence: TGTGCCATCAGTGAGTCGAGGGGTGAAGCTTTCTTT.

J is TRBJ2-1 and V is TRBV7-3; 8 bases align to TRBD2. Trimming cost V 4 bases and J 3 bases; bases outside gene matches: 11. The CDR3 sequence is 17 residues long. Germline values: CDR1 SGHTA, CDR2 FQGTGA. Here the CDR3 DNA reads TGTGCCAGCAGCTCGCCAGGCGTCGGGACTAGCTACAATGAGCAGTTCTTC. Residues: CASSSPGVGTSYNEQFF.

The V and J genes are TRBV7-9 and TRBJ1-2; unclear D gene. Germline lookup yields CDR1 SEHNR and CDR2 FQNEAQ (reference sequence). Trimming removed 1 base from V and 3 bases from J, with 12 bases in between. The CDR3 contains 15 residues. DNA for the CDR3: TGTGCCAGCAGCTTAGAGTTCCAAGTAGACTATGGCTACACCTTC. Translated, it gives CASSLEFQVDYGYTF.

As concerns this clone: A read error may produce the germline difference seen at one junction end. CDR3 coding DNA: TGTGCCAGCACCAATGGACTAGCGGCCTATAGGATCTTC. It encodes CASTNGLAAYRIF. The V call is TRBV2, the J call TRBJ2-1; 10 bases map to TRBD2. The CDR3 length is 13 residues. Germline V gives CDR1 SNHLY, CDR2 FYNNEI. The complete variable domain, with remaining parts taken from reference TRBV2 and TRBJ2-1, reads EPEVTQTPSHQVTQMGQEVILRCVPISNHLYFYWYRQILGQKVEFLVSFYNNEISEKSEIFDDQFSVERPDGSNFTLKIRSTKLEDSAMYFCASTNGLAAYRIFGPGTRLTVL.

The V gene is TRBV11-3, the J gene TRBJ1-4; no reliable D call. The V end was cut by 5 bases, the J end by 8 bases, with 9 bases between. The CDR3 runs 12 residues. Germline V CDR1 and CDR2: SGHNT, YENEEA. The DNA for the CDR3 is TGTGCCAGCAGCCGGGCGAACGAAAAACTGTTTTTT. Protein sequence: CASSRANEKLFF.

V gene TRBV30 combines with J gene TRBJ2-7; D unresolved. The CDR3 sequence is 12 residues long. Between the trimmed V and J ends, which lost 2 bases and 5 bases, there was a span of 10 bases. Germline CDR1 GTSNPN, CDR2 SVGIG (reference sequence). The CDR3 region is CAWSPLSDEQYF. CDR3 nucleotide sequence: TGTGCCTGGAGTCCGCTCAGCGACGAGCAGTACTTC. The full variable domain, rest sourced from reference TRBV30 and TRBJ2-7, is SQTIHQWPATLVQPVGSPLSLECTVEGTSNPNLYWYRQAAGRGLQLLFYSVGIGQISSEVPQNLSASRPQDRQFILSSKKLLLSDSGFYLCAWSPLSDEQYFGPGTRLTVT.